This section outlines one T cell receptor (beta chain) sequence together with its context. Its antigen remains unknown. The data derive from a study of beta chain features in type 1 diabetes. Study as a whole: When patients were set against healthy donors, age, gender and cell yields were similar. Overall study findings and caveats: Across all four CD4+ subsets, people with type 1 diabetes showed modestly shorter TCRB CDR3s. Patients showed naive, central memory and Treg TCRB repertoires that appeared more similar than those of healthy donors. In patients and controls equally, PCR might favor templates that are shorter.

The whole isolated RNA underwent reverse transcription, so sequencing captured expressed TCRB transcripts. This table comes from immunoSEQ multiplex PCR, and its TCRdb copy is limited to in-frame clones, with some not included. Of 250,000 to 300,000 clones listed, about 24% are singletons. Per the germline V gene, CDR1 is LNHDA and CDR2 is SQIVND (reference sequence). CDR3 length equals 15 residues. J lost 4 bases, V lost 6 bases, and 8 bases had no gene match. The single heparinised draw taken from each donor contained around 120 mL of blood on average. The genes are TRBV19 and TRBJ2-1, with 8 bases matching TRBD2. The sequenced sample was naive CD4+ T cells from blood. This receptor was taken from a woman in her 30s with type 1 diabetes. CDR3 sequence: CASRETSGPYNEQFF. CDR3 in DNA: TGTGCCAGTAGAGAAACTAGCGGACCTTACAATGAGCAGTTCTTC.